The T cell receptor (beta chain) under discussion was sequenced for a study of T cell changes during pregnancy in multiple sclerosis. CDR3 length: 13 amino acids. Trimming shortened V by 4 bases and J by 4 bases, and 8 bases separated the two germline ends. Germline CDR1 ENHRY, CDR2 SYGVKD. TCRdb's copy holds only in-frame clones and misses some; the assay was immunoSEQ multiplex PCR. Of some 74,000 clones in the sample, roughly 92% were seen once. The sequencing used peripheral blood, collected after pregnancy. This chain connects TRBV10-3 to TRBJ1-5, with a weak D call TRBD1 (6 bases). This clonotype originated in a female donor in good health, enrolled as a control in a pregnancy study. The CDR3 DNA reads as TGTGCCATCAGTGGACAGGAAAATCAGCCCCAGCATTTT. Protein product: CAISGQENQPQHF.